This entry describes one T cell receptor (beta chain). A read error is likely here: a far larger clone is one base away. Specified time point: before trial treatment. The CDR3 covers 16 residues. This sample is drawn from a study of low-dose radiotherapy and immunotherapy resistance in tumors. cDNA synthesis used a TRAV/TRBV-specific primer set for both chains. TCRs were put through approximately 21 PCR cycles of amplification with Phusion. A constant-region primer and the V-primer adapter served as the primer pair. TCRdb re-called the reads through MiXCR, storing one row per CDR3 protein. In the table there are about 82,000 distinct CDR3 sequences, approximately 17% of which are singletons.

The chain couples TRBV5-3 to TRBJ1-5; 7 bases match TRBD1. TRBV5-3 is an open reading frame, and its role is uncertain. The source of this sequence is a male donor with prostate cancer. The specimen comprised PBMCs, sampled before treatment. The CDR3, as DNA: TGTGCCAGCAGCTTGAGGTCAGGGGGTCGCAATCAGCCCCGGCATTTT. It yields the protein CASSLRSGGRNQPRHF.